The 27 T cell receptor beta chains below come from one sample, sequenced in a study of blood T cell repertoires in COVID-19. Data came from immunoSEQ multiplex PCR; TCRdb stores just in-frame clones and leaves some out. The table includes around 150,000 clones, around 85% detected once. The sequencing sample was made of peripheral blood. The receptors were sampled from a human donor with acute or convalescent COVID-19. The donor label of this sample is uncertain.

The V call is TRBV30, the J call TRBJ2-3; 8 bases line up with TRBD2. In germline, CDR1 is GTSNPN, CDR2 SVGIG (reference sequence). This CDR3 spans 17 amino acids. Trimming took 4 bases from V and 2 from J; bases not matched to a gene: 14. The CDR3 bases are TGTGCCTGGACCCTAGGATCGGGGGGGGGCATCACAGATACGCAGTATTTT. Amino acids: CAWTLGSGGGITDTQYF.

J is TRBJ2-6 and V is TRBV7-8, with TRBD2 matching over 10 bases. Germline loops: CDR1 SGHVS, CDR2 FQNEAQ. J gave up 0 bases and V 9 bases, and 8 bases lay outside the gene matches. The CDR3 length is 17 residues. The CDR3 region has the DNA TGTGCCAGTGCAAGACTAGCGGGTACCTCTGGGGCCAACGTCCTGACTTTC. Translating it yields CASARLAGTSGANVLTF.

This chain joins TRBV7-9 and TRBJ1-6; TRBD1 might be the D (6 bases). CDR1 is SEHNR, CDR2 FQNEAQ, per germline (reference sequence). This CDR3 is 16 amino acids long. Trimming cost V 2 bases and J 9 bases, with 17 bases left between them. The CDR3 DNA reads TGTGCCAGCAGCTTACCACTAGTTGGGGGCCTTTCACCCCTCCACTTT. Amino acids: CASSLPLVGGLSPLHF.

The chain recombines TRBV2 with TRBJ2-3; a weak D match, TRBD2 (5 bases). Germline CDR1 reads SNHLY; CDR2 reads FYNNEI. CDR3 length: 15 amino acids. V was shortened by 7 bases and J by 3 bases, with 17 bases between the two germline ends. The CDR3 coding sequence is TGTGCCAGCAAGAGGGAATCGTCAAGAACAGATACGCAGTATTTT. It is translated as CASKRESSRTDTQYF.

The V gene is TRBV12-5, the J gene TRBJ2-1; 10 bases match TRBD2. This CDR3 contains 17 residues. Trimming took 3 bases from V and 4 from J; bases not matched to a gene: 9. From germline, CDR1 is LGHNT and CDR2 FRNRAP. DNA of the CDR3: TGTGCTAGTGGTTTAGGAGCTATGACTAGCGGGTACAATGAGCAGTTCTTC. Translation: CASGLGAMTSGYNEQFF. The whole variable domain, filled in from reference TRBV12-5 and TRBJ2-1, reads DARVTQTPRHKVTEMGQEVTMRCQPILGHNTVFWYRQTMMQGLELLAYFRNRAPLDDSGMPKDRFSAEMPDATLATLKIQPSEPRDSAVYFCASGLGAMTSGYNEQFFGPGTRLTVL.

J is TRBJ1-6 and V is TRBV6-4, with D unclear. The V end was cut by 0 bases, the J end by 6 bases, with 12 bases between. The CDR3 loop spans 16 amino acids. CDR1 and CDR2 from the germline V gene are MRHNA and SNTAGT. CDR3 protein: CASSDSSRQRNSPLHF. The CDR3 DNA reads as TGTGCCAGCAGTGACTCCTCGCGGCAGCGTAATTCACCCCTCCACTTT.

This clone was seen a handful of times. The rearrangement links TRBV7-7 to TRBJ2-1; 8 bases map to TRBD2. With 2 bases clipped from V and 3 bases from J, the junction kept 6 bases outside the gene matches. This CDR3 is built from 16 residues. Per the germline V gene, CDR1 is SSHAT and CDR2 is FNYEAQ (reference sequence). The CDR3 DNA reads as TGTGCCAGCAGCTTATGGAGCGGGGGTCTCTACAATGAGCAGTTCTTC. Its translation is CASSLWSGGLYNEQFF.

The CDR3 nucleotides read TGTGCCAGCAGCCCCCCCACAGGGTGGGGGTTTAGCGAGCAGTACTTC. It specifies CASSPPTGWGFSEQYF. The chain links TRBV7-9 to TRBJ2-7, with D perhaps TRBD1 (6 bases). Trimming took off 5 bases at V and 6 bases at J, with 23 bases between the two ends. CDR3 size: 16 residues. Per germline, CDR1 SEHNR and CDR2 FQNEAQ (reference sequence). Using reference TRBV7-9 and TRBJ2-7 for the parts outside the CDR3, the full variable domain is DTGVSQNPRHKITKRGQNVTFRCDPISEHNRLYWYRQTLGQGPEFLTYFQNEAQLEKSRLLSDRFSAERPKGSFSTLEIQRTEQGDSAMYLCASSPPTGWGFSEQYFGPGTRLTVT.

This clone appeared a single time. The rearrangement uses TRBV9 and TRBJ2-2, with 8 bases aligning to TRBD2. Germline trimming cut 4 bases from V and 3 bases from J; bases unmatched to any gene: 11. The CDR3 has 17 amino acids. From germline, CDR1 is SGDLS and CDR2 YYNGEE. The DNA of the CDR3 is TGTGCCAGCAGCCCGGCGGCGGTAGCGGGATACACCGGGGAGCTGTTTTTT. This sequence encodes CASSPAAVAGYTGELFF.

V is TRBV18 and J is TRBJ1-5, with a tentative D call TRBD1 (5 bases). Trimming took off 4 bases at V and 6 bases at J, with 16 bases between the two ends. The CDR3 spans 15 residues. Germline lookup yields CDR1 KGHSH and CDR2 LQKENI. CDR3 DNA: TGTGCCAGCTCACTTCGACAGTCGGTGTTTCAGCCCCAGCATTTT. This translates into CASSLRQSVFQPQHF.

The chain joins TRBV12-3 or TRBV12-4 to TRBJ1-2; a weak D match, TRBD1 (5 bases). V lost 4 bases and J 6 bases, leaving 9 bases between the germline ends. The CDR3 length is 12 residues. CDR3 DNA sequence: TGTGCCAGCAGTTCGGGACTTGATGGCTACACCTTC. Amino acids: CASSSGLDGYTF.

V and J are TRBV6-5 and TRBJ1-1, with TRBD1 identical over 8 bases. V was pared by 6 bases and J by 1 base, with 7 bases of the junction left unmatched. This CDR3 is 15 amino acids long. Germline V gene lookup returns CDR1 MNHEY and CDR2 SVGAGI. Here the CDR3 DNA reads TGTGCCAGCAGCTTGACCGGACAGGGGAACACTGAAGCTTTCTTT. Amino acid sequence: CASSLTGQGNTEAFF.

This chain links TRBV6-5 with TRBJ1-3, with D possibly matching TRBD1 (5 bases). V shed 0 bases and J shed 8 bases, with 17 bases lying between them. This CDR3 comprises 16 residues. Looked up from germline, CDR1 is MNHEY and CDR2 is SVGAGI. The CDR3 region is CASSYSSGRRGDTIYF. The CDR3 DNA follows: TGTGCCAGCAGTTACTCAAGCGGTAGGAGGGGTGACACCATATATTTT.

The chain has TRBV6-5 and TRBJ1-5; maybe TRBD1 (5 bases). Looked up from germline, CDR1 is MNHEY and CDR2 is SVGAGI. V was cut by 6 bases and J by 3 bases, with 9 bases left in between. This CDR3 contains 13 residues. The chain's CDR3 is CASRRQFNQPQHF. The CDR3 nucleotides are TGTGCCAGCAGAAGACAGTTCAATCAGCCCCAGCATTTT.

V gene TRBV6-5 combines with J gene TRBJ1-2; possible D gene TRBD1, 5 bases. V was pared by 7 bases and J by 3 bases, with 12 bases between. CDR1 and CDR2 from the germline V gene are MNHEY and SVGAGI. This CDR3 has 13 amino acids. The CDR3 region has the DNA TGTGCCAGCAAAACGGGAGGGGACTATGGCTACACCTTC. This gives the protein CASKTGGDYGYTF.

The rearrangement uses TRBV7-8 and TRBJ2-1, with 10 bases aligning to TRBD2. This CDR3 region has 20 residues. CDR1 SGHVS and CDR2 FQNEAQ come from the germline V gene. Losses at the gene ends were 6 bases for V and 1 base for J; bases not matched to a gene: 18. CDR3 residues: CASSPRTVNLAGGSYNEQFF. The CDR3 nucleotides are TGTGCCAGCAGTCCGAGGACAGTAAATTTAGCGGGGGGATCCTACAATGAGCAGTTCTTC.

This chain connects TRBV7-3 to TRBJ2-1, with D possibly being TRBD1 (6 bases). Germline V gene lookup returns CDR1 SGHTA and CDR2 FQGTGA. V dropped 1 base and J dropped 7 bases, with 17 bases sitting between them. This CDR3 spans 16 amino acids. The CDR3 nucleotides are TGTGCCAGCAGCTTAAGGGGGCCCCCCGTAGGGAATGAGCAGTTCTTC. Its translation: CASSLRGPPVGNEQFF.

This clone was found once. V is TRBV11-3 and J is TRBJ2-3; no definite D call. Germline V gene sequence: CDR1 SGHNT, CDR2 YENEEA. V was shortened by 0 bases and J by 5 bases, with 6 bases between the two germline ends. This CDR3 comprises 13 residues. This chain's CDR3 is CASSLDRVDTQYF. DNA of the CDR3: TGTGCCAGCAGCTTAGATCGGGTAGATACGCAGTATTTT.

This chain connects TRBV27 to TRBJ1-5; 8 bases fit TRBD1. Germline loops: CDR1 MNHEY, CDR2 SMNVEV (reference sequence). This CDR3 comprises 14 residues. V lost 2 bases to trimming and J lost 14 bases; unmatched junction nucleotides: 11. CDR3 in amino acids: CASSLRAGQGYEHF. The CDR3 DNA follows: TGTGCCAGCAGTTTAAGGGCCGGACAGGGTTACGAGCATTTT.

This clone turned up a few times. V usage is TRBV7-2 and J usage is TRBJ2-5, with 9 bases that match TRBD1. Germline assignment: CDR1 SGHTA and CDR2 FQGNSA. With V trimmed by 11 bases and J by 1 base, 8 bases remained unmatched. The CDR3 runs to 14 residues. The CDR3 here is CAVARDRVQETQYF. CDR3 sequence (DNA): TGTGCCGTCGCGAGGGACAGGGTCCAAGAGACCCAGTACTTC.

This chain uses TRBV3-1 (or the pseudogene TRBV3-2) with TRBJ2-2; unclear D gene. Germline loops: CDR1 LGHDT, CDR2 YNNKEL (reference sequence). The V gene lost 4 bases and the J gene lost 6 bases, with 15 bases spanning the gap. The CDR3 runs to 15 residues. In nucleotides, the CDR3 is TGTGCCAGCAGCCCGTTGGTGAAAGCCGCCGGGGAGCTGTTTTTT. This encodes CASSPLVKAAGELFF.

This chain joins TRBV9 and TRBJ1-2; 10 bases fit TRBD1. Trimming cost V 0 bases and J 4 bases; bases outside gene matches: 6. The germline V gene encodes CDR1 SGDLS and CDR2 YYNGEE. The CDR3 extends over 16 amino acids. Here the CDR3 DNA reads TGTGCCAGCAGCGTAGCAGGGGGACAGGGGCCCTATGGCTACACCTTC. Its protein is CASSVAGGQGPYGYTF.

The chain couples TRBV9 to TRBJ1-5; the match to TRBD1 covers 11 bases. Germline loops: CDR1 SGDLS, CDR2 YYNGEE. This CDR3 has 15 residues. V gave up 4 bases and J gave up 6 bases; unmatched junction bases: 6. CDR3 in DNA: TGTGCCAGCAGCCCGAGCGGGACAGGGGGTCAGCCCCAGCATTTT. As protein: CASSPSGTGGQPQHF. Full variable domain (remainder filled in from reference TRBV9 and TRBJ1-5): DSGVTQTPKHLITATGQRVTLRCSPRSGDLSVYWYQQSLDQGLQFLIQYYNGEERAKGNILERFSAQQFPDLHSELNLSSLELGDSALYFCASSPSGTGGQPQHFGDGTRLSIL.

V and J are TRBV20-1 and TRBJ1-5, with 10 bases matching TRBD1. The germline V gene encodes CDR1 DFQATT and CDR2 SNEGSKA (reference sequence). The CDR3 loop spans 15 amino acids. V dropped 3 bases and J dropped 6; count of bases not matched to a gene: 8. The CDR3 nucleotides are TGCAGTGCTAGTTTACCGGGACAGGGGAGTCAGCCCCAGCATTTT. Its translation is CSASLPGQGSQPQHF.

This chain links TRBV28 with TRBJ2-7; 8 bases are shared with TRBD1. The V gene's germline CDR1 is MDHEN and CDR2 SYDVKM. CDR3 length: 16 amino acids. Trimming cost V 2 bases and J 2 bases; bases outside gene matches: 8. Here the CDR3 reads CASSLGRTGRAYEQYF. DNA for the CDR3: TGTGCCAGCAGTTTAGGACGGACAGGGAGAGCCTACGAGCAGTACTTC.

This chain uses TRBV7-2 with TRBJ1-1; D is perhaps TRBD1 (6 bases). V shed 5 bases and J shed 0 bases, with 16 bases lying between them. Per the germline V gene, CDR1 is SGHTA and CDR2 is FQGNSA. The CDR3 has 16 residues. The CDR3 bases are TGTGCCAGCAGCCCCTTCCAGGGGCTTGTGAACACTGAAGCTTTCTTT. It specifies CASSPFQGLVNTEAFF.

The chain has TRBV6-5 and TRBJ1-2; 8 nucleotides match TRBD1. The CDR3 extends over 13 amino acids. V lost 4 bases, J lost 6 bases, and 4 bases stayed unmatched. The germline V gene encodes CDR1 MNHEY and CDR2 SVGAGI. The CDR3 region is CASSSRGRNGYTF. The CDR3 coding sequence is TGTGCCAGCAGTTCCAGGGGGCGAAATGGCTACACCTTC.